The 22 T cell receptor beta chains below all came from one sample that was sequenced in a study of blood T cell repertoires in COVID-19. Sequencing was performed with immunoSEQ multiplex PCR; in TCRdb, only in-frame clones are kept and a portion is missing. Of approximately 300,000 clones in the sample, about nine tenths are singletons; the top ten hold about 11%. The source material was peripheral blood. The receptors derive from a woman aged 25 to 39 with COVID-19, enrolled during active disease.

In DNA, the CDR3 is TGCAGTGCAAACAGGGTTCTCGAGCAGTACTTC. This sequence encodes CSANRVLEQYF. The chain is built from TRBV20-1 and TRBJ2-7, with D perhaps matching TRBD1 (6 bases). There are 11 residues in the CDR3. Between the trimmed V and J ends, which lost 6 bases and 6 bases, there was a span of 12 bases. The germline CDR1 and CDR2 sequences are DFQATT and SNEGSKA (reference sequence).

This chain connects TRBV9 to TRBJ2-2; 10 nucleotides agree with TRBD2. Per the germline V gene, CDR1 is SGDLS and CDR2 is YYNGEE. Trimming at V came to 0 bases and at J to 2 bases, leaving 16 bases not matched to a gene. This CDR3 is built from 21 residues. The CDR3 protein is CASSVGVGGAVAGGNTGELFF. CDR3 sequence (DNA): TGTGCCAGCAGCGTAGGAGTGGGAGGGGCGGTAGCGGGAGGAAACACCGGGGAGCTGTTTTTT.

The gene calls are TRBV30 and TRBJ2-7; D ambiguous. The V end was cut by 0 bases, the J end by 7 bases, with 13 bases between. Germline CDR1 reads GTSNPN; CDR2 reads SVGIG (reference sequence). This CDR3 spans 13 amino acids. The DNA for the CDR3 is TGTGCCTGGAGTGTGCAACATCTCGGGGAGCAGTACTTC. As protein: CAWSVQHLGEQYF.

This clone was counted only a few times. The V call is TRBV18, the J call TRBJ1-6, with D uncertain. The V gene's germline CDR1 is KGHSH and CDR2 LQKENI. This CDR3 is 17 amino acids long. The V end lost 1 base, the J end lost 0 bases, and 10 bases lay between the germline ends. DNA for the CDR3: TGTGCCAGCTCACCACTTCGCGTTAGCTCCTATAATTCACCCCTCCACTTT. This codes for CASSPLRVSSYNSPLHF.

The chain's CDR3 is CASRTGTFNSPLHF. The CDR3 DNA reads as TGTGCCAGCAGGACCGGGACATTTAATTCACCCCTCCACTTT. The chain uses TRBV27 and TRBJ1-6; D is possibly TRBD1 (6 bases). The CDR3 is 14 amino acids. The germline V gene has CDR1 MNHEY and CDR2 SMNVEV (reference sequence). V lost 6 bases and J lost 6, with 12 bases in between.

The rearrangement joins TRBV5-5 to TRBJ2-7; 10 bases are a match to TRBD1. This CDR3 spans 16 amino acids. In germline, CDR1 is SGHKS, CDR2 YYEKEE (reference sequence). V was clipped by 4 bases and J by 2 bases; unmatched bases: 9. CDR3 residues: CASSPMRGQGTYEQYF. In DNA form, the CDR3 reads TGTGCCAGCAGCCCAATGAGGGGACAGGGGACCTACGAGCAGTACTTC.

The chain uses TRBV2 and TRBJ2-1; D might be TRBD1 (6 bases). The CDR3 consists of 13 residues. CDR1 is SNHLY and CDR2 is FYNNEI in the germline V gene. V lost 3 bases, J lost 8 bases, and 11 bases lay in between. CDR3: CASSEWQGYEQFF. In DNA, the CDR3 is TGTGCCAGCAGTGAGTGGCAGGGGTATGAGCAGTTCTTC.

The V and J genes are TRBV29-1 and TRBJ2-1; D gene ambiguous. The CDR3 is 13 amino acids. Trimming left V 2 bases short and J 6 bases short, with 11 bases between. Germline loops: CDR1 SQVTM, CDR2 ANQGSEA. DNA of the CDR3: TGCAGCGTTGAAAGAGAAGTTCCCAATGAGCAGTTCTTC. This gives the protein CSVEREVPNEQFF.

The rearrangement uses TRBV6-2 or TRBV6-3 and TRBJ2-7, with D possibly being TRBD2 (5 bases). There are 17 residues in the CDR3. The germline V gene encodes CDR1 MNHEY and CDR2 SVGEGT. Trimming shortened V by 2 bases and J by 3 bases, and 20 bases separated the two germline ends. CDR3 protein: CASSYLFEGSDNYEQYF. In nucleotides, the CDR3 is TGTGCCAGCAGTTACCTTTTTGAAGGGAGTGATAACTACGAGCAGTACTTC.

V gene TRBV12-3 or TRBV12-4 combines with J gene TRBJ1-5, with a tentative D call TRBD1 (6 bases). V shed 8 bases and J shed 4 bases, with 12 bases lying between them. The CDR3 sequence is 13 residues long. CDR3 protein: CASRRGGNQPQHF. As DNA, the CDR3 is TGTGCCAGCCGAAGAGGGGGAAATCAGCCCCAGCATTTT.

As concerns this clone: The sample holds other DNA sequences that translate to the same CDR3. J is TRBJ2-7 and V is TRBV6-2 or TRBV6-3; D gene unclear. CDR1 and CDR2 from the germline V gene are MNHEY and SVGEGT. Trimming cost V 3 bases and J 7 bases, with 13 bases left between them. This CDR3 is 13 amino acids long. CDR3: CASSYSLRYEQYF. The CDR3 nucleotides read TGTGCCAGCAGTTATTCCCTGCGGTATGAGCAGTACTTC.

The rearrangement uses TRBV15 and TRBJ1-1; D remains ambiguous. The CDR3 extends over 14 amino acids. Looked up from germline, CDR1 is LNHNV and CDR2 is YYDKDF (reference sequence). The V gene lost 1 base and the J gene lost 5 bases, with 11 bases spanning the gap. CDR3: CATSRAEGMTEAFF. CDR3 nucleotides: TGTGCCACCAGCAGAGCGGAGGGAATGACTGAAGCTTTCTTT.

The chain has TRBV25-1 and TRBJ1-6, with D possibly being TRBD1 (5 bases). The CDR3 contains 14 residues. In germline, CDR1 is MGHDK, CDR2 SYGVNS. Between the trimmed V and J ends, which lost 1 base and 8 bases, there was a span of 9 bases. The CDR3 here is CASSESGFDSPLHF. The CDR3 DNA reads TGTGCCAGCAGTGAATCAGGGTTTGATTCACCCCTCCACTTT.

The table lists this clone with a count of one. The genes are TRBV7-9 and TRBJ2-7, with D uncertain. CDR1 and CDR2 from the germline V gene are SEHNR and FQNEAQ (reference sequence). The CDR3 consists of 13 residues. V was clipped by 1 base and J by 2 bases, with 6 bases between them. The DNA of the CDR3 is TGTGCCAGCAGCTTAGGAAACACCTACGAGCAGTACTTC. This codes for CASSLGNTYEQYF.

V is TRBV12-5 and J is TRBJ2-2; no definite D call. Trimming took 1 base from V and 3 from J, leaving 6 bases between them. The CDR3 is 14 residues long. The germline V gene has CDR1 LGHNT and CDR2 FRNRAP. The CDR3 DNA reads as TGTGCTAGTGGTTTGGGTGGCCACACCGGGGAGCTGTTTTTT. Its protein product is CASGLGGHTGELFF.

The rearrangement uses TRBV30 and TRBJ1-1; TRBD1 aligns across 7 bases. The CDR3 length is 12 residues. V was pared by 1 base and J by 4 bases, with 0 bases of the junction left unmatched. CDR1 is GTSNPN and CDR2 is SVGIG in the germline V gene (reference sequence). Written as DNA, the CDR3 is TGTGCCTGGAGTGCAGGGGGCACTGAAGCTTTCTTT. Translated, it gives CAWSAGGTEAFF.

The V call is TRBV11-2, the J call TRBJ2-7, with 9 bases fitting TRBD1. Germline V CDR1 and CDR2: SGHAT, FQNNGV. V lost 5 bases to trimming and J lost 1 base; unmatched junction nucleotides: 6. The CDR3 runs 15 residues. The CDR3 DNA reads TGTGCCAGCAGCGTAGGGACAGGGCGTTCCTACGAGCAGTACTTC. Encoded protein: CASSVGTGRSYEQYF.

This sequence joins TRBV5-4 and TRBJ2-5; 12 nucleotides line up with TRBD1. CDR1 and CDR2 from the germline V gene are SGHNT and YYREEE (reference sequence). Trimming at V came to 1 base and at J to 3 bases, leaving 4 bases not matched to a gene. CDR3 size: 16 residues. DNA of the CDR3: TGTGCCAGCAGCTTGTCCGGGACAGGGGGCGAAGAGACCCAGTACTTC. Translating it yields CASSLSGTGGEETQYF.

The CDR3 coding sequence is TGCGCCAGCAGCCAAGAATGGGCCTATGGCTACACCTTC. Encoded protein: CASSQEWAYGYTF. The rearrangement uses TRBV4-3 and TRBJ1-2; D is undetermined. Deletions cut 0 bases from V and 4 bases from J, with 6 bases between. There are 13 residues in the CDR3. From germline, CDR1 is LGHNA and CDR2 YSLEER.

This chain uses TRBV5-5 with TRBJ2-1; the D is unclear. The germline gives CDR1 SGHKS, CDR2 YYEKEE (reference sequence). The CDR3 spans 13 residues. V lost 0 bases to trimming and J lost 5 bases, with 6 bases between them. Here the CDR3 reads CASSLGANNEQFF. CDR3 in DNA: TGTGCCAGCAGCTTGGGGGCTAACAATGAGCAGTTCTTC. The variable domain in full, with the rest retrieved from reference TRBV5-5 and TRBJ2-1, is DAGVTQSPTHLIKTRGQQVTLRCSPISGHKSVSWYQQVLGQGPQFIFQYYEKEERGRGNFPDRFSARQFPNYSSELNVNALLLGDSALYLCASSLGANNEQFFGPGTRLTVL.

The chain carries TRBV7-9 and TRBJ2-3, with a tentative D call TRBD2 (6 bases). V gave up 0 bases and J gave up 6 bases, with 7 bases separating them. Germline V lookup: CDR1 SEHNR, CDR2 FQNEAQ (reference sequence). The CDR3 covers 13 residues. CDR3 residues: CASSLAGRDTQYF. The CDR3 coding sequence is TGTGCCAGCAGCTTAGCGGGGAGGGATACGCAGTATTTT.

The chain combines TRBV10-3 with TRBJ2-7; perhaps TRBD1 as D (8 bases). The CDR3 consists of 12 residues. Germline loops: CDR1 ENHRY, CDR2 SYGVKD. Trimming stripped 9 bases from V and 6 bases from J, with 15 bases between. The CDR3 protein is CAITGGLSEQYF. The CDR3, as DNA: TGTGCCATTACAGGGGGACTAAGCGAGCAGTACTTC.